Below are 30 T cell receptor beta chains sequenced from a single sample in a study of T cell responses to AZD1222 COVID-19 vaccine. TCRdb's table, derived via immunoSEQ multiplex PCR, lists solely in-frame clones and lacks some. The sample has fewer than 65,000 clones, 84% seen once. The starting material was peripheral blood, obtained on day 0 of AZD1222 vaccination. All receptors come from an adult in good health.

The chain joins TRBV12-3 or TRBV12-4 to TRBJ2-7; D not certain. V shed 6 bases and J shed 4 bases, with 7 bases lying between them. The CDR3 is made up of 11 amino acids. DNA for the CDR3: TGTGCCAGCAGAGGATTTTACGAGCAGTACTTC. It yields the protein CASRGFYEQYF.

The chain links TRBV2 to TRBJ2-2, with D maybe TRBD2 (6 bases). V was cut by 6 bases and J by 7 bases, with 18 bases left in between. CDR1 is SNHLY and CDR2 is FYNNEI in the germline V gene. The length of the CDR3 is 15 residues. CDR3 sequence: CASSAQALEGGELFF. The CDR3 DNA is TGTGCCAGCAGCGCCCAGGCCTTGGAGGGCGGGGAGCTGTTTTTT.

This chain uses TRBV6-2 or TRBV6-3 with TRBJ2-1, with 9 bases identical to TRBD2. Trimming cost V 4 bases and J 2 bases; bases outside gene matches: 15. The CDR3 runs to 19 residues. Germline loops: CDR1 MNHEY, CDR2 SVGEGT. The CDR3 sequence: CASSSERALAGRTYNEQFF. CDR3 bases: TGTGCCAGCAGTTCCGAACGGGCCCTAGCGGGAAGGACCTACAATGAGCAGTTCTTC.

The V call is TRBV2, the J call TRBJ2-7; D may be TRBD1 or TRBD2 (5 bases each). The CDR3 runs 16 residues. Trimming shortened V by 7 bases and J by 1 base, and 20 bases separated the two germline ends. Germline-derived CDR1 and CDR2 are SNHLY and FYNNEI. CDR3 nucleotides: TGTGCCAGCACCCTTCCGTACCTCAGGGAGTCCTACGAGCAGTACGTC. This translates into CASTLPYLRESYEQYV.

Here the CDR3 reads CASSSTGNAGNTIYF. In DNA form, the CDR3 reads TGTGCCAGCAGTTCAACAGGGAACGCTGGAAACACCATATATTTT. The V gene is TRBV28, the J gene TRBJ1-3, with TRBD1 as a possible D gene (6 bases). CDR1 and CDR2 from the germline V gene are MDHEN and SYDVKM. Between the trimmed V and J ends, which lost 4 bases and 2 bases, there was a span of 12 bases. The CDR3 loop spans 15 amino acids.

This clone came up once. The chain uses TRBV19 and TRBJ2-2, with D perhaps TRBD2 (5 bases). CDR1 and CDR2 (germline): LNHDA, SQIVND (reference sequence). This CDR3 contains 11 residues. V was clipped by 5 bases and J by 13 bases, with 11 bases between them. The CDR3 region has the DNA TGTGCCAGTAGTTCTCGGACTGGGCTGTTTTTT. Translation gives CASSSRTGLFF.

The J gene is TRBJ2-3, the V gene TRBV18, with D perhaps TRBD2 (6 bases). The CDR3 sequence is 15 residues long. Germline V lookup: CDR1 KGHSH, CDR2 LQKENI. Trimming stripped 1 base from V and 4 bases from J, with 12 bases between. This CDR3 reads CASSPQEGSADTQYF. CDR3 DNA: TGTGCCAGCTCACCACAGGAGGGATCAGCAGATACGCAGTATTTT.

The chain links TRBV7-3 to TRBJ2-2, with TRBD2 as a possible D gene (6 bases). Germline CDR1 is SGHTA and CDR2 is FQGTGA. The CDR3 totals 14 residues. V was trimmed by 1 base and J by 6 bases, leaving 9 bases between them. This CDR3 reads CASSLMGEAGELFF. Here the CDR3 DNA reads TGTGCCAGCAGCTTAATGGGGGAGGCCGGGGAGCTGTTTTTT.

The rearrangement uses TRBV6-5 and TRBJ1-5; 8 bases align to TRBD1. The CDR3 has 14 amino acids. In germline, CDR1 is MNHEY, CDR2 SVGAGI. V lost 6 bases, J lost 2 bases, and 3 bases stayed unmatched. The CDR3 loop is CASRDRGGNQPQHF. CDR3 DNA sequence: TGTGCCAGCAGAGACAGGGGTGGCAATCAGCCCCAGCATTTT.

The CDR3 is CASSPGVEGNEQFF. As DNA, the CDR3 is TGTGCCAGCAGCCCAGGGGTTGAGGGCAATGAGCAGTTCTTC. The chain uses TRBV27 and TRBJ2-1; a weak D match, TRBD1 (6 bases). The V gene lost 6 bases and the J gene lost 6 bases, with 15 bases spanning the gap. Looked up from germline, CDR1 is MNHEY and CDR2 is SMNVEV (reference sequence). There are 14 residues in the CDR3.

The V gene is TRBV7-3, the J gene TRBJ2-3; D remains ambiguous. The germline CDR1 and CDR2 sequences are SGHTA and FQGTGA. The CDR3 length is 14 residues. Deletions cut 0 bases from V and 4 bases from J, with 8 bases between. The CDR3 here is CASSLTSPADTQYF. The DNA of the CDR3 is TGTGCCAGCAGCTTAACAAGTCCGGCAGATACGCAGTATTTT.

The chain couples TRBV5-4 to TRBJ1-1; a weak D match, TRBD1 (5 bases). Trimming removed 4 bases at V and 2 bases at J, with 15 bases between. Germline V gene data show CDR1 as SGHNT and CDR2 as YYREEE (reference sequence). This CDR3 has 15 residues. The CDR3 DNA sequence: TGTGCCAGCAGCCCTAGAGGGGCCCTCAACACTGAAGCTTTCTTT. It is translated as CASSPRGALNTEAFF.

In this sample, this clone turned up a few times. The chain carries TRBV28 and TRBJ1-2; a weak D match, TRBD1 (5 bases). Germline V gene sequence: CDR1 MDHEN, CDR2 SYDVKM. With 7 bases removed from V and 4 bases from J, the gap between germline ends came to 19 bases. The CDR3 length is 15 residues. This CDR3 reads CASTLGAGQTYGYTF. Here the CDR3 DNA reads TGTGCCAGCACCCTGGGCGCAGGGCAGACCTATGGCTACACCTTC.

This chain connects TRBV7-9 to TRBJ1-2; weak D call: TRBD1 (6 bases). The CDR3 extends over 13 amino acids. Trimming shortened V by 5 bases and J by 7 bases, and 14 bases separated the two germline ends. Germline CDR1 SEHNR, CDR2 FQNEAQ (reference sequence). CDR3 nucleotides: TGTGCCAGCAGCCGCAGAGGGACATTTGGCTACACCTTC. This encodes CASSRRGTFGYTF.

This rearrangement joins TRBV6-2 or TRBV6-3 to TRBJ2-7; 8 bases map to TRBD1. Germline V gives CDR1 MNHEY, CDR2 SVGEGT. The CDR3 consists of 15 residues. With 6 bases clipped from V and 0 bases from J, the junction kept 7 bases outside the gene matches. Here the CDR3 reads CASSSPGTGSYEQYF. The CDR3 nucleotides are TGTGCCAGCAGCTCCCCCGGGACAGGCTCCTACGAGCAGTACTTC.

The rearrangement joins TRBV2 to TRBJ2-1, with D hard to call. The CDR3 covers 14 residues. Germline-derived CDR1 and CDR2 are SNHLY and FYNNEI. V lost 1 base, J lost 5 bases, and 9 bases lay in between. The CDR3 protein is CASSEGVLNNEQFF. CDR3 in DNA: TGTGCCAGCAGTGAAGGAGTACTCAACAATGAGCAGTTCTTC.

This CDR3 reads CASSPGDRIYSPLHF. CDR3 nucleotides: TGTGCCAGCAGCCCCGGGGACAGGATTTATTCACCCCTCCACTTT. V and J are TRBV6-5 and TRBJ1-6; TRBD1 agrees at 8 bases. The CDR3 contains 15 residues. J was trimmed by 8 bases and V by 6 bases; bases with no gene match: 9. Germline V gives CDR1 MNHEY, CDR2 SVGAGI.

This clone was picked up one time. The CDR3 is CASSSGTDYGYTF. The DNA of the CDR3 is TGCGCCAGCAGCTCCGGGACAGACTATGGCTACACCTTC. The chain employs TRBV5-1 and TRBJ1-2, with 7 bases matching TRBD1. The CDR3 runs 13 residues. J was trimmed by 3 bases and V by 3 bases; bases with no gene match: 2. Germline CDR1 is SGHRS and CDR2 is YFSETQ.

This rearrangement joins TRBV5-4 to TRBJ1-2; possible D gene TRBD1, 5 bases. CDR3 length equals 15 residues. V was cut by 1 base and J by 0 bases, with 10 bases left in between. Germline V gene sequence: CDR1 SGHNT, CDR2 YYREEE (reference sequence). The CDR3: CASSLNGGTNYGYTF. The CDR3 DNA follows: TGTGCCAGCAGCTTGAATGGGGGAACTAACTATGGCTACACCTTC.

V usage is TRBV28 and J usage is TRBJ1-5; no clear D. From germline, CDR1 is MDHEN and CDR2 SYDVKM. V was cut by 5 bases and J by 5 bases, with 19 bases left in between. CDR3 length equals 16 residues. CDR3 residues: CASSPLDQFSDQPQHF. The CDR3 coding sequence is TGTGCCAGCAGTCCCTTGGACCAATTTAGTGATCAGCCCCAGCATTTT. Together with reference TRBV28 and TRBJ1-5, the CDR3 gives the full variable domain: DVKVTQSSRYLVKRTGEKVFLECVQDMDHENMFWYRQDPGLGLRLIYFSYDVKMKEKGDIPEGYSVSREKKERFSLILESASTNQTSMYLCASSPLDQFSDQPQHFGDGTRLSIL.

The rearrangement links TRBV5-1 to TRBJ2-7; TRBD1 is a possible D gene (6 bases). The CDR3 sequence is 13 residues long. Germline V gene data show CDR1 as SGHRS and CDR2 as YFSETQ. Trimming removed 3 bases at V and 2 bases at J, with 9 bases between. CDR3 nucleotide sequence: TGCGCCAGCAGCTCCCGGGACACCTACGAGCAGTACTTC. Its translation is CASSSRDTYEQYF.

The V gene is TRBV21-1, the J gene TRBJ1-2; the DNA was not compared with TRBD1, the D call given in the table. TRBV21-1 constitutes a pseudogene. The CDR3 runs to 12 residues. The CDR3 is CASSGPGVGYTF. The DNA of the CDR3 is TGTGCCAGCAGCGGTCCAGGGGTGGGCTACACCTTC.

The chain employs TRBV6-2 or TRBV6-3 and TRBJ1-2; D is unclear. This CDR3 has 14 residues. Germline CDR1 and CDR2: MNHEY and SVGEGT. Trimming shortened V by 5 bases and J by 3 bases, and 13 bases separated the two germline ends. Written as DNA, the CDR3 is TGTGCCAGCAGTACCCCGGGGATGGACTATGGCTACACCTTC. Its translation: CASSTPGMDYGYTF.

This clone is a singleton in its sample. The chain employs TRBV24-1 and TRBJ1-2; TRBD1 aligns across 9 bases. V gave up 4 bases and J gave up 6 bases; unmatched junction bases: 17. This CDR3 has 18 residues. CDR1 is KGHDR, CDR2 SFDVKD, per germline. The CDR3 region is CATSDAPGQGISSHGYTF. DNA for the CDR3: TGTGCCACCAGTGACGCCCCGGGACAGGGAATAAGTAGCCATGGCTACACCTTC.

The CDR3 bases are TGTGCCAGCAGCGAACAGACACGGACGGCTTCCTACGAGCAGTACGTC. This translates into CASSEQTRTASYEQYV. V gene TRBV6-1 combines with J gene TRBJ2-7; no firm D call. Trimming took 6 bases from V and 1 from J, leaving 19 bases between them. CDR3 length equals 16 residues. CDR1 is MNHNS, CDR2 SASEGT, per germline.

CDR3 nucleotides: TGTGCCAGCCTTATGAACACTGAAGCTTTCTTT. Its protein product is CASLMNTEAFF. This chain links TRBV18 with TRBJ1-1, with D hard to call. Trimming took 8 bases from V and 0 from J, leaving 4 bases between them. This CDR3 spans 11 amino acids. Germline assignment: CDR1 KGHSH and CDR2 LQKENI.

The chain uses TRBV19 and TRBJ2-2; unclear D gene. Germline V lookup: CDR1 LNHDA, CDR2 SQIVND (reference sequence). V lost 5 bases and J 6 bases, leaving 4 bases between the germline ends. This CDR3 contains 11 residues. CDR3: CASSEAGELFF. The CDR3 coding sequence is TGTGCCAGTAGTGAAGCCGGGGAGCTGTTTTTT.

This chain uses TRBV5-6 with TRBJ2-7, with D perhaps matching TRBD1 (5 bases). Trimming cost V 4 bases and J 7 bases, with 18 bases left between them. CDR1 is SGHDT, CDR2 YYEEEE, per germline. The CDR3 sequence is 14 residues long. Here the CDR3 DNA reads TGTGCCAGCAGCCTAAGGGGTCTTCGGGCTGAGCAGTACGTC. This gives the protein CASSLRGLRAEQYV.

The V call is TRBV28, the J call TRBJ2-7; 10 positions match TRBD2. Germline V gives CDR1 MDHEN, CDR2 SYDVKM. This CDR3 region has 16 residues. V was pared by 3 bases and J by 5 bases, with 10 bases of the junction left unmatched. CDR3 in amino acids: CASSFPSSGSNHEQYF. The CDR3 region has the DNA TGTGCCAGCAGTTTCCCCTCTAGCGGGAGTAATCACGAGCAGTACTTC.

J is TRBJ2-4 and V is TRBV27; D uncertain. The V gene's germline CDR1 is MNHEY and CDR2 SMNVEV (reference sequence). Between the trimmed V and J ends, which lost 2 bases and 3 bases, there was a span of 14 bases. CDR3 length equals 16 residues. Written as DNA, the CDR3 is TGTGCCAGCAGTTTAGTGGGAAGTAGGGACAAAAACATTCAGTACTTC. This sequence encodes CASSLVGSRDKNIQYF.